This T cell receptor (beta chain) was retrieved from a study of OX40 agonist ivuxolimab in advanced cancers. Study-wide context: Patients achieving partial responses numbered three: one hepatocellular carcinoma case and two cutaneous melanoma cases.

CDR3 length equals 13 residues. V trimming: 3 bases; J trimming: 6 bases; junction bases outside the gene matches: 1. Germline CDR1 and CDR2: SEHNR and FQNEAQ (reference sequence). Measured with immunoSEQ multiplex PCR; TCRdb has only the in-frame clones, and not every one. The data contain about 28,000 clones, around 88% of them singletons. The gene calls are TRBV7-9 and TRBJ2-1; 8 positions match TRBD2. The clonotype comes from an adult with an advanced solid tumor such as melanoma, head and neck, liver or kidney cancer. The material was CD4+ or CD8+ T cells sorted from blood, obtained in a trial of the OX40 agonist ivuxolimab. The CDR3 is CASSFRGGNEQFF. The CDR3 DNA is TGTGCCAGCAGCTTCCGGGGGGGCAATGAGCAGTTCTTC.